This record concerns one TCR beta chain sequence. There is no known antigen for this receptor. Base quality data are lacking; no much larger clone is found one base away. Explained via the paper, the time point label denotes: baseline before first vaccination. Samples from vaccinated people were obtained from the UK trials COV001 and COV002, which included a single-blind randomized controlled phase 2/3 trial of AZD1222 (ChAdOx1 nCoV-19) in healthy adults. For TCRbeta chain sequencing, PBMC samples from trial participants were taken at day 0 and at day 28 after the second dose. This entry belongs to a study of T cell responses to AZD1222 COVID-19 vaccine (dated by TCRdb to the early 2020s). Notes on the research overall: AZD1222 recipients whose second dose came at about 4 weeks and those whose second dose came at about 12 weeks were combined into one group, since spike-specific TCR depth and breadth did not differ between the two schedules. TCR sequencing covered about 230 trial participants: around 210 given two doses of AZD1222 and 26 given two doses of MenACWY control vaccine. Trial participants were enrolled into age subgroups of 18-55, 56-69 and 70-plus years, which contained around 140, 26 and 57 TCR-sequenced participants, respectively.

The CDR3 regions of human TCRbeta chains were analyzed by immunosequencing. The authors' analysis ran thus. TCRs in the repertoires were compared against a reference library of SARS-CoV-2-specific TCRs that had been generated with the MIRA antigen-specificity platform. Breadth was defined as the fraction of unique TCRs that were SARS-CoV-2-associated, and depth was defined as the fraction of total T cells that were SARS-CoV-2-associated. Each spike-specific TCR was assigned to its reactive spike region and to a CD4 or CD8 class using the MIRA data. Log10-transformed breadth and depth values were compared by one-way ANOVA with Sidak's multiple comparisons tests. The source is immuneACCESS, and TCRdb retained only in-frame sequences with V and J called. Part of the clones is not carried over; for the studies checked, unresolved V genes explain less than half of this, and the remainder is unexplained. V and J calls and clone size come straight from that table; D and trimming were deduced from the DNA. In all, the sample holds more than 250,000 clones, and over 85% of those were seen once. The leading ten clones occupy 0.55% of the sample.

On the study overall, not on this receptor specifically: Because no samples from the day 14 peak response were available, repertoires could be characterized only after the peak T cell response. Participants were mostly white British and included more females than males, and it was suggested by the authors that clonal diversity may have been underestimated. After two AZD1222 doses, spike-specific TCR breadth and depth were significantly higher than at day 0 and than in MenACWY recipients. Vaccine-associated CD4 TCRs spanned the whole spike protein, with dominant responses in regions 160-218 and 743-854. In the small 56-69-year group, the increase in depth fell short of significance, most likely because of low power. Only five or six AZD1222 recipients were SARS-CoV-2 seropositive at baseline, limiting conclusions about previously exposed vaccinees. Reportedly, close to half of the unique spike-specific TCRs recognized epitopes lying outside the regions that are mutated in the B.1.351 and B.1.1.7 variants.

The CDR3 goes from the cysteine to the phenylalanine over 15 residues. Of the read, only the CDR3 DNA is kept; its 45 bases are in frame from base 1. V is reduced by 4 bases and J by 7 bases, leaving a spacing of 20 bases between them. Taken from the germline V gene, the CDR1 and CDR2 loops are MNHEY and SVGEGT. The receptor was derived from an adult in good health. This chain joins TRBV6-2 or TRBV6-3 to TRBJ2-7; no D segment can be confidently identified. The source material was peripheral blood, sampled on day 0 of AZD1222 vaccination. The CDR3 sequence is CASSLDLDALREQYF. The bases read TGTGCCAGCAGTTTGGACCTGGACGCTCTTCGGGAGCAGTACTTC.